Each of the 29 T cell receptor beta chains below was sequenced from the same sample in a study of shared T cell receptors in the human thymus. Measured with immunoSEQ multiplex PCR; TCRdb has only the in-frame clones, and not every one. The repertoire has a few hundred thousand clones, roughly 94% of them found once; the top ten carry about 0.02%. Sequenced material: thymocytes. The receptors were sampled from a human donor.

V gene TRBV28 combines with J gene TRBJ1-4, with D unresolved. Germline CDR1 and CDR2: MDHEN and SYDVKM. The CDR3 has 14 residues. V lost 5 bases to trimming and J lost 5 bases, with 12 bases between them. The DNA for the CDR3 is TGTGCCAGCAGTATTGGCCCCTTGAATGAAAAACTGTTTTTT. It codes for CASSIGPLNEKLFF.

The chain combines TRBV14 with TRBJ1-1; no clear D. The length of the CDR3 is 11 residues. The V gene's germline CDR1 is SGHDN and CDR2 FVKESK. V lost 1 base to trimming and J lost 11 bases, with 8 bases between them. CDR3 in amino acids: CASSQGSAAFF. CDR3 sequence (DNA): TGTGCCAGCAGCCAAGGGAGTGCGGCTTTCTTT.

The chain couples TRBV28 to TRBJ2-1; 7 positions agree with TRBD2. The CDR3 contains 16 residues. Unmatched junction bases numbered 17, after V lost 6 bases and J lost 9 bases. Per the germline V gene, CDR1 is MDHEN and CDR2 is SYDVKM. The CDR3 coding sequence is TGTGCCAGCAGCCCCAGGGTAAGCGGGGCTATCTGTGAGCAGTTCTTC. It translates to CASSPRVSGAICEQFF. Full variable domain (missing parts from reference TRBV28 and TRBJ2-1): DVKVTQSSRYLVKRTGEKVFLECVQDMDHENMFWYRQDPGLGLRLIYFSYDVKMKEKGDIPEGYSVSREKKERFSLILESASTNQTSMYLCASSPRVSGAICEQFFGPGTRLTVL.

The chain uses TRBV5-6 and TRBJ2-3; 8 nucleotides line up with TRBD1. The CDR3 runs to 17 residues. J lost 2 bases, V lost 4 bases, and 12 bases had no gene match. Germline assignment: CDR1 SGHDT and CDR2 YYEEEE. CDR3 sequence: CASSGGPGQDNTDTQYF. DNA for the CDR3: TGTGCCAGCAGCGGAGGGCCGGGACAGGACAACACAGATACGCAGTATTTT.

J is TRBJ2-3 and V is TRBV28; tentatively, D is TRBD1 (6 bases). The V and J ends lost 7 bases and 3 bases respectively, with 11 bases between them. The CDR3 loop spans 13 amino acids. Germline lookup yields CDR1 MDHEN and CDR2 SYDVKM. Written as DNA, the CDR3 is TGTGCCAGCAAAACAGGGAGAACAGATACGCAGTATTTT. The encoded protein is CASKTGRTDTQYF. Full variable domain (missing parts from reference TRBV28 and TRBJ2-3): DVKVTQSSRYLVKRTGEKVFLECVQDMDHENMFWYRQDPGLGLRLIYFSYDVKMKEKGDIPEGYSVSREKKERFSLILESASTNQTSMYLCASKTGRTDTQYFGPGTRLTVL.

The DNA for the CDR3 is TGTGCCAGCAGTGACGGTACTGGACAGGGGGCGGGAGAGACCCAGTACTTC. It specifies CASSDGTGQGAGETQYF. V usage is TRBV6-1 and J usage is TRBJ2-5, with 11 bases aligning to TRBD1. This CDR3 has 17 residues. V lost 3 bases and J lost 4; bases outside the gene matches: 10. Germline V CDR1 and CDR2: MNHNS, SASEGT.

The chain joins TRBV5-4 to TRBJ2-3; possible D gene TRBD2, 5 bases. V lost 10 bases to trimming and J lost 2 bases, with 14 bases between them. Per germline, CDR1 SGHNT and CDR2 YYREEE (reference sequence). This CDR3 spans 13 amino acids. CDR3 coding DNA: TGTGCCGGAAAGGACTTTTACACAGATACGCAGTATTTT. As protein: CAGKDFYTDTQYF.

V usage is TRBV7-3 and J usage is TRBJ2-1; no firm D call. V lost 1 base to trimming and J lost 5 bases, with 18 bases between them. Germline V gene data show CDR1 as SGHTA and CDR2 as FQGTGA. This CDR3 is built from 17 residues. The CDR3 bases are TGTGCCAGCAGCTTAAACCCCACGTGGCGGCTAAACAATGAGCAGTTCTTC. Translating gives CASSLNPTWRLNNEQFF.

J is TRBJ2-7 and V is TRBV10-2; tentative D call: TRBD2 (6 bases). The CDR3 loop spans 14 amino acids. In germline, CDR1 is WSHSY, CDR2 SAAADI. Trimming took 8 bases from V and 0 from J, leaving 14 bases between them. CDR3 bases: TGCGCCAGCGCCTGGGACTTGCTCTCCTACGAGCAGTACTTC. Its translation: CASAWDLLSYEQYF.

As regards this clone: Other DNA sequences in this sample translate to the same CDR3. The rearrangement links TRBV28 to TRBJ1-2; 7 bases are shared with TRBD1. Germline V gene data show CDR1 as MDHEN and CDR2 as SYDVKM. CDR3 length: 12 residues. Germline trimming cut 5 bases from V and 6 bases from J; bases unmatched to any gene: 3. DNA of the CDR3: TGTGCCAGCAGTCGGACAGGCGATGGCTACACCTTC. Amino acids: CASSRTGDGYTF.

The V gene is TRBV29-1, the J gene TRBJ1-1, with TRBD1 identical over 7 bases. Germline CDR1 SQVTM, CDR2 ANQGSEA. CDR3 size: 15 residues. With V trimmed by 4 bases and J by 4 bases, 12 bases remained unmatched. The CDR3 spells CSVGGRYRGGTEAFF. In DNA form, the CDR3 reads TGCAGCGTTGGGGGGCGTTACAGGGGCGGCACTGAAGCTTTCTTT.

The V and J genes are TRBV19 and TRBJ1-1, with a possible D match to TRBD1 (5 bases). The germline CDR1 and CDR2 sequences are LNHDA and SQIVND (reference sequence). CDR3 length: 13 residues. The V end lost 5 bases, the J end lost 4 bases, and 11 bases lay between the germline ends. The DNA for the CDR3 is TGTGCCAGTAGTCAGGGAGGCCCCACTGAAGCTTTCTTT. Translation: CASSQGGPTEAFF.

The sample holds a few counts of this clone. This chain joins TRBV29-1 and TRBJ2-1, with TRBD1 matching over 7 bases. Germline-derived CDR1 and CDR2 are SQVTM and ANQGSEA. The CDR3 runs 15 residues. The junction had 9 bases not matched to a gene; V was cut back by 1 base and J by 6 bases. In DNA, the CDR3 is TGCAGCGTTGAAGGTAGACAGGGTAGGGGCAATGAGCAGTTCTTC. Its protein product is CSVEGRQGRGNEQFF.

The chain employs TRBV6-1 and TRBJ1-5; 8 bases match TRBD1. The CDR3 sequence is 14 residues long. The V gene end was trimmed by 10 bases and the J gene end by 6 bases; junction bases not matched to a gene: 11. Germline V gives CDR1 MNHNS, CDR2 SASEGT. CDR3: CATHRDRLSQPQHF. DNA for the CDR3: TGTGCCACCCACCGGGACAGGCTGAGTCAGCCCCAGCATTTT.

The gene calls are TRBV1 and TRBJ2-5; TRBD2, the table's D call, was not compared with the DNA. TRBV1 is recorded as a pseudogene. The CDR3 has 14 residues. The CDR3 sequence: CTSSQDRLQETQYF. The CDR3, as DNA: TGCACCAGCAGCCAAGATAGACTACAAGAGACCCAGTACTTC.

This chain links TRBV14 with TRBJ2-1; no reliable D call. The germline V and J ends were trimmed by 1 base and 1 base, with 5 bases remaining between them. This CDR3 has 14 residues. Germline V CDR1 and CDR2: SGHDN, FVKESK. CDR3 region: CASSQVVSYNEQFF. The CDR3 DNA reads as TGTGCCAGCAGCCAAGTGGTGTCCTACAATGAGCAGTTCTTC.

The V call is TRBV9, the J call TRBJ2-3, with D unclear. V lost 4 bases to trimming and J lost 4 bases, with 16 bases between them. CDR1 SGDLS and CDR2 YYNGEE come from the germline V gene. The CDR3 spans 15 residues. The CDR3 nucleotides read TGTGCCAGCAGCCTTACGGACCATATCCCAGATACGCAGTATTTT. It encodes CASSLTDHIPDTQYF.

Regarding this clone: A junction boundary mismatches the germline segment, possibly from a read error. The gene calls are TRBV23-1 and TRBJ1-3; no clear D gene. TRBV23-1 is annotated as an ORF whose role is uncertain. The CDR3 consists of 15 residues. In DNA, the CDR3 is TGCGCCAGCAGTCTTCAGGAAGGACCGGGAAGCACCATATATTTT. It specifies CASSLQEGPGSTIYF.

The CDR3 region is CASTLRTGKAFF. CDR3 nucleotide sequence: TGTGCCAGCACCCTTCGGACAGGGAAAGCTTTCTTT. V usage is TRBV28 and J usage is TRBJ1-1; TRBD1 matches 8 bases. The germline V gene has CDR1 MDHEN and CDR2 SYDVKM. V lost 7 bases to trimming and J lost 9 bases; unmatched junction nucleotides: 7. CDR3 length: 12 amino acids.

This clone was found once. The CDR3 nucleotides are TGTGCCAGCCGAAGCCCCGGGCGGGGGACAGGGGTC. This codes for CASRSPGRGTGV. V gene TRBV2 combines with J gene TRBJ2-7, with TRBD1 matching over 9 bases. This CDR3 region has 12 residues. Germline values: CDR1 SNHLY, CDR2 FYNNEI.

The chain joins TRBV2 to TRBJ2-2; D unclear. V lost 5 bases and J lost 2, with 6 bases in between. Germline loops: CDR1 SNHLY, CDR2 FYNNEI. This CDR3 is built from 13 residues. The CDR3 is CASSHGNTGELFF. The CDR3, as DNA: TGTGCCAGCAGTCACGGAAACACCGGGGAGCTGTTTTTT.

V and J are TRBV7-2 and TRBJ2-1; 13 positions agree with TRBD2. This CDR3 is built from 14 residues. The V segment lost 1 base and the J segment 14 bases; nucleotides outside the gene matches: 5. Germline V gene data show CDR1 as SGHTA and CDR2 as FQGNSA. This CDR3 reads CASSLGLAGGLEFF. The CDR3 DNA sequence: TGTGCCAGCAGCTTAGGACTAGCGGGAGGACTTGAGTTCTTC.

This chain uses TRBV19 with TRBJ2-2, with 16 bases identical to TRBD2. V shed 4 bases, J shed 1 base, and the junction held 12 bases outside the gene matches. This CDR3 has 21 residues. CDR1 is LNHDA and CDR2 is SQIVND in the germline V gene (reference sequence). CDR3 residues: CASSTENSGLAGGGNTGELFF. CDR3 nucleotides: TGTGCCAGTAGTACAGAAAACTCGGGACTAGCGGGAGGGGGGAACACCGGGGAGCTGTTTTTT. The full variable domain, with the rest looked up from reference TRBV19 and TRBJ2-2, is DGGITQSPKYLFRKEGQNVTLSCEQNLNHDAMYWYRQDPGQGLRLIYYSQIVNDFQKGDIAEGYSVSREKKESFPLTVTSAQKNPTAFYLCASSTENSGLAGGGNTGELFFGEGSRLTVL.

The chain combines TRBV27 with TRBJ2-5, with TRBD2 matching 15 bases. The CDR3 covers 19 residues. CDR1 is MNHEY, CDR2 SMNVEV, per germline (reference sequence). The V and J ends lost 4 bases and 6 bases, in that order; junction bases with no gene match: 15. The chain's CDR3 is CASSSLGLAGGRGDKTQYF. The CDR3 DNA reads as TGTGCCAGCAGTTCCCTCGGACTAGCGGGAGGGCGGGGGGACAAGACCCAGTACTTC.

The V call is TRBV5-4, the J call TRBJ2-7, with unresolved D. CDR1 and CDR2 (germline): SGHNT, YYREEE (reference sequence). V lost 4 bases to trimming and J lost 9 bases, with 5 bases between them. This CDR3 comprises 9 residues. The CDR3 loop reads CASSLRQYF. The CDR3 nucleotides are TGTGCCAGCAGCCTTAGGCAGTACTTC.

This chain links TRBV27 with TRBJ2-1, with 9 bases identical to TRBD2. With V trimmed by 4 bases and J by 4 bases, 11 bases remained unmatched. The V gene's germline CDR1 is MNHEY and CDR2 SMNVEV (reference sequence). The CDR3 consists of 17 residues. As DNA, the CDR3 is TGTGCCAGCAGTTCAGGGTCCGGACTAGCGATATACAATGAGCAGTTCTTC. Translation: CASSSGSGLAIYNEQFF.

The CDR3 here is CAITEDRFTYEQYF. The CDR3 DNA follows: TGTGCCATCACGGAAGACAGGTTTACCTACGAGCAGTACTTC. J is TRBJ2-7 and V is TRBV10-3; TRBD1 is a possible D gene (6 bases). This CDR3 has 14 amino acids. V lost 7 bases, J lost 2 bases, and 15 bases lay in between. The germline gives CDR1 ENHRY, CDR2 SYGVKD.

This sequence joins TRBV28 and TRBJ2-4; D is unresolved. The length of the CDR3 is 14 residues. V was cut by 8 bases and J by 4 bases, with 15 bases left in between. CDR1 and CDR2 from the germline V gene are MDHEN and SYDVKM. The CDR3 spells CASLKTLRKNIQYF. The DNA for the CDR3 is TGTGCCAGCCTCAAAACCCTGCGGAAAAACATTCAGTACTTC. Together with reference TRBV28 and TRBJ2-4, the CDR3 gives the full variable domain: DVKVTQSSRYLVKRTGEKVFLECVQDMDHENMFWYRQDPGLGLRLIYFSYDVKMKEKGDIPEGYSVSREKKERFSLILESASTNQTSMYLCASLKTLRKNIQYFGAGTRLSVL.

The J gene is TRBJ2-1, the V gene TRBV4-3, with 11 bases lining up with TRBD2. Germline V gives CDR1 LGHNA, CDR2 YSLEER. The V segment lost 5 bases and the J segment 7 bases; nucleotides outside the gene matches: 10. The CDR3 extends over 16 amino acids. The CDR3 loop is CASSSRGTSGENEQFF. The CDR3 coding sequence is TGCGCCAGCAGCTCTCGTGGGACTAGCGGTGAAAATGAGCAGTTCTTC.